Presented here are 25 T cell receptor beta chains from one specimen sequenced in a study of T cell repertoires in cytomegalovirus infection. Their target antigens are unknown. TCRdb reprocessed the reads with MiXCR, giving one entry per CDR3 protein. The profile shows some 920,000 distinct CDR3 sequences, roughly 30% of them singletons. The specimen comprised cultured CD8+ T cells from PBMCs, sampled from culture after CMV antigen stimulation. The receptors were gathered from a human donor in good health (CMV status not recorded). Some clones in this sample may be carry-over from other donors' samples.

This chain connects TRBV14 to TRBJ1-1; the D is unclear. V shed 0 bases and J shed 3 bases, with 17 bases lying between them. The CDR3 extends over 17 amino acids. Germline V gives CDR1 SGHDN, CDR2 FVKESK. CDR3 DNA: TGTGCCAGCAGCCAAGAGGTCCCCCTGGCTTGGGACACTGAAGCTTTCTTT. Its translation is CASSQEVPLAWDTEAFF.

The chain couples TRBV7-2 to TRBJ1-5, with D uncertain. The CDR3 is 11 residues long. Germline V gene data show CDR1 as SGHTA and CDR2 as FQGNSA. Deletions cut 5 bases from V and 9 bases from J, with 8 bases between. DNA for the CDR3: TGTGCCAGCAGCACCCGGGGGCCCCAGCATTTT. Translation gives CASSTRGPQHF.

The chain has TRBV20-1 and TRBJ2-7, with 13 bases aligning to TRBD2. The trim removed 5 bases at V and 2 bases at J, leaving 6 bases unmatched. The V gene's germline CDR1 is DFQATT and CDR2 SNEGSKA (reference sequence). The CDR3 is 15 amino acids. Here the CDR3 DNA reads TGCAGTGCTGACCCGGGACTAGCGGGGACCTACGAGCAGTACGTC. This sequence encodes CSADPGLAGTYEQYV.

This clonotype was detected ten times or more. The chain uses TRBV12-3 or TRBV12-4 and TRBJ1-4; 7 bases fit TRBD1. Trimming cost V 2 bases and J 8 bases; bases outside gene matches: 8. The CDR3 runs 15 residues. The CDR3 nucleotides are TGTGCCAGCAGTTTACGGACAGGCTGGGGGGAAAAACTGTTTTTT. It encodes CASSLRTGWGEKLFF.

The chain joins TRBV10-2 to TRBJ2-1; 11 bases fit TRBD1. Per the germline V gene, CDR1 is WSHSY and CDR2 is SAAADI. This CDR3 comprises 14 residues. J gave up 6 bases and V 7 bases, and 5 bases lay outside the gene matches. CDR3 DNA sequence: TGCGCCAGCAAGGGACAGGGGGTAGTCAATGAGCAGTTCTTC. Amino acid sequence: CASKGQGVVNEQFF.

V gene TRBV6-5 combines with J gene TRBJ1-2; D unresolved. The CDR3 runs to 15 residues. V lost 0 bases and J lost 4, with 12 bases in between. Per the germline V gene, CDR1 is MNHEY and CDR2 is SVGAGI. The CDR3 nucleotides are TGTGCCAGCAGTTACTCGTCGGACTCCTTCTATGGCTACACCTTC. As protein: CASSYSSDSFYGYTF.

The rearrangement joins TRBV19 to TRBJ1-1; D may be TRBD1 (6 bases). The CDR3 totals 14 residues. V dropped 10 bases and J dropped 5 bases, with 20 bases sitting between them. CDR1 is LNHDA, CDR2 SQIVND, per germline (reference sequence). CDR3 sequence (DNA): TGTGCCACTCAAAAGGAGGGGGGTAGAACTGAAGCTTTCTTT. It yields the protein CATQKEGGRTEAFF. The whole variable domain, filled in from reference TRBV19 and TRBJ1-1, reads DGGITQSPKYLFRKEGQNVTLSCEQNLNHDAMYWYRQDPGQGLRLIYYSQIVNDFQKGDIAEGYSVSREKKESFPLTVTSAQKNPTAFYLCATQKEGGRTEAFFGQGTRLTVV.

This clonotype has just a few counts. The V and J genes are TRBV12-3 or TRBV12-4 and TRBJ1-2; the D gene is possibly TRBD1 (6 bases). The CDR3 extends over 13 amino acids. V dropped 7 bases and J dropped 2 bases, with 11 bases sitting between them. The CDR3 is CASTFTGNYGYTF. CDR3 bases: TGTGCCAGCACCTTTACAGGGAACTATGGCTACACCTTC.

The sample holds many counts of this clonotype. V and J are TRBV12-5 and TRBJ1-4; D unclear. Germline loops: CDR1 LGHNT, CDR2 FRNRAP. With 0 bases removed from V and 11 bases from J, the gap between germline ends came to 13 bases. This CDR3 is built from 14 residues. In DNA, the CDR3 is TGTGCTAGTGGTTTGGTAACTTGTCCCCGGAAACTGTTTTTT. This gives the protein CASGLVTCPRKLFF. The full variable domain, with the rest looked up from reference TRBV12-5 and TRBJ1-4, is DARVTQTPRHKVTEMGQEVTMRCQPILGHNTVFWYRQTMMQGLELLAYFRNRAPLDDSGMPKDRFSAEMPDATLATLKIQPSEPRDSAVYFCASGLVTCPRKLFFGSGTQLSVL.

J is TRBJ2-2 and V is TRBV11-2, with D tentatively TRBD2 (6 bases). Trimming removed 5 bases at V and 3 bases at J, with 19 bases between. Germline V lookup: CDR1 SGHAT, CDR2 FQNNGV. There are 17 residues in the CDR3. This CDR3 is CASSPWSLSGDTGELFF. DNA for the CDR3: TGTGCCAGCAGCCCTTGGTCCCTCTCGGGGGACACCGGGGAGCTGTTTTTT.

The chain employs TRBV6-2 or TRBV6-3 and TRBJ2-3, with TRBD2 matching over 9 bases. Germline CDR1 MNHEY, CDR2 SVGEGT. The CDR3 is 15 residues long. With V trimmed by 4 bases and J by 5 bases, 7 bases remained unmatched. The CDR3 reads CASSFSGSGGDTQYF. CDR3 DNA sequence: TGTGCCAGCAGTTTCTCTGGTAGCGGGGGAGATACGCAGTATTTT.

V is TRBV24-1 and J is TRBJ2-2; tentative D call: TRBD2 (5 bases). Germline V gene sequence: CDR1 KGHDR, CDR2 SFDVKD. CDR3 length: 15 residues. V was shortened by 0 bases and J by 5 bases, with 9 bases between the two germline ends. CDR3 residues: CATSDLGSGTGELFF. The CDR3 nucleotides are TGTGCCACCAGTGATTTGGGGTCGGGGACCGGGGAGCTGTTTTTT.

This clonotype was seen more than once but under ten times. V and J are TRBV2 and TRBJ2-5; D possibly corresponds to TRBD1 (6 bases). Germline lookup yields CDR1 SNHLY and CDR2 FYNNEI. V was cut by 0 bases and J by 5 bases, with 13 bases left in between. The CDR3 loop spans 15 amino acids. In nucleotides, the CDR3 is TGTGCCAGCAGTGAAGCGCAGGGACACCGGGAGACCCAGTACTTC. This translates into CASSEAQGHRETQYF.

The rearrangement uses TRBV7-9 and TRBJ2-7; TRBD1 matches 9 bases. Germline V gives CDR1 SEHNR, CDR2 FQNEAQ (reference sequence). The length of the CDR3 is 14 residues. V was clipped by 4 bases and J by 4 bases; unmatched bases: 5. DNA of the CDR3: TGTGCCAGCAGCTCGGGACAGGGTAATTACGAGCAGTACGTC. This gives the protein CASSSGQGNYEQYV.

V is TRBV5-1 and J is TRBJ1-2, with a weak D call TRBD1 (6 bases). V lost 3 bases, J lost 7 bases, and 16 bases lay in between. The germline gives CDR1 SGHRS, CDR2 YFSETQ. This CDR3 contains 14 residues. The CDR3 DNA is TGCGCCAGCAGCTCCGGGACGGGGGCGCCTGGCTACACCTTC. This codes for CASSSGTGAPGYTF. Variable domain in full (rest from reference TRBV5-1 and TRBJ1-2): KAGVTQTPRYLIKTRGQQVTLSCSPISGHRSVSWYQQTPGQGLQFLFEYFSETQRNKGNFPGRFSGRQFSNSRSEMNVSTLELGDSALYLCASSSGTGAPGYTFGSGTRLTVV.

The genes are TRBV6-1 and TRBJ1-4, with 8 bases fitting TRBD1. The CDR3 consists of 15 residues. The germline CDR1 and CDR2 sequences are MNHNS and SASEGT. Losses at the gene ends were 6 bases for V and 8 bases for J; bases not matched to a gene: 11. In nucleotides, the CDR3 is TGTGCCAGCAGCGAACCATGGACAGGGAGGGAAAAACTGTTTTTT. This encodes CASSEPWTGREKLFF.

V usage is TRBV7-9 and J usage is TRBJ2-7; 7 nucleotides match TRBD1. Germline V gives CDR1 SEHNR, CDR2 FQNEAQ (reference sequence). The ends lost 2 bases at V and 3 bases at J; junction bases unmatched: 10. The CDR3 is 16 residues long. Written as DNA, the CDR3 is TGTGCCAGCAGCTTATTCGTCCGACAGGGTCACTACGAGCAGTACGTC. Encoded protein: CASSLFVRQGHYEQYV.

This clonotype appeared many times. The CDR3 protein is CASSMGDGAFF. The CDR3 region has the DNA TGTGCCAGCAGCATGGGAGACGGAGCTTTCTTT. V and J are TRBV7-6 and TRBJ1-1; the D is unclear. Trimming removed 5 bases at V and 10 bases at J, with 11 bases between. The CDR3 contains 11 residues. Germline V gene lookup returns CDR1 SGHVS and CDR2 FNYEAQ.

The chain couples TRBV12-3 or TRBV12-4 to TRBJ2-3, with 7 bases fitting TRBD1. The CDR3 length is 17 residues. V dropped 4 bases and J dropped 2; count of bases not matched to a gene: 12. The CDR3 is CASSSPLRDRDTDTQYF. Written as DNA, the CDR3 is TGTGCCAGCAGTTCCCCCCTCCGGGACAGAGACACAGATACGCAGTATTTT.

The chain recombines TRBV6-5 with TRBJ2-5; D is possibly TRBD1 (6 bases). The V end lost 4 bases, the J end lost 3 bases, and 12 bases lay between the germline ends. The CDR3 sequence is 14 residues long. Germline V gene sequence: CDR1 MNHEY, CDR2 SVGAGI. CDR3 amino acids: CASSSRGGEETQYF. CDR3 nucleotides: TGTGCCAGCAGTTCGAGAGGGGGTGAAGAGACCCAGTACTTC.

This chain links TRBV7-6 with TRBJ1-4, with 7 positions matching TRBD1. Per the germline V gene, CDR1 is SGHVS and CDR2 is FNYEAQ. The CDR3 spans 14 residues. V was pared by 0 bases and J by 8 bases, with 3 bases of the junction left unmatched. The CDR3 DNA reads as TGTGCCAGCAGCTTAGCACAGGGGAACGAAAAACTGTTTTTT. It encodes CASSLAQGNEKLFF.

This clonotype was observed a handful of times. The chain has TRBV7-9 and TRBJ2-1, with 11 bases matching TRBD2. CDR1 is SEHNR and CDR2 is FQNEAQ in the germline V gene (reference sequence). The CDR3 totals 12 residues. With 5 bases clipped from V and 15 bases from J, the junction kept 6 bases outside the gene matches. CDR3 loop: CASSNRLAGMFF. CDR3 nucleotide sequence: TGTGCCAGCAGCAACCGACTAGCGGGGATGTTCTTC.

The rearrangement uses TRBV6-2 or TRBV6-3 and TRBJ2-7; D tentatively fits TRBD1 or TRBD2 (5 bases each). Germline CDR1 MNHEY, CDR2 SVGEGT. The CDR3 contains 15 residues. Trimming shortened V by 6 bases and J by 1 base, and 16 bases separated the two germline ends. CDR3 sequence (DNA): TGTGCCAGCAGCCCGGGGCGTACGGTGTCCTACGAGCAGTACGTC. Residues: CASSPGRTVSYEQYV.

This clonotype has at least ten counts. The rearrangement links TRBV7-6 to TRBJ1-1; D might be TRBD1 (5 bases). The germline V and J ends were trimmed by 1 base and 7 bases, with 13 bases remaining between them. Germline-derived CDR1 and CDR2 are SGHVS and FNYEAQ. The CDR3 is made up of 14 amino acids. This CDR3 is CASSLVGTSNEAFF. The DNA for the CDR3 is TGTGCCAGCAGCTTAGTGGGGACCTCGAATGAAGCTTTCTTT.

The chain recombines TRBV5-4 with TRBJ2-3; maybe TRBD2 (6 bases). Per the germline V gene, CDR1 is SGHNT and CDR2 is YYREEE (reference sequence). Trimming left V 0 bases short and J 4 bases short, with 15 bases between. The CDR3 contains 16 residues. The DNA of the CDR3 is TGTGCCAGCAGCTTGGGCGGGCGGGGTCTCGCAGATACGCAGTATTTT. Protein sequence: CASSLGGRGLADTQYF. Full variable domain (rest looked up from reference TRBV5-4 and TRBJ2-3): ETGVTQSPTHLIKTRGQQVTLRCSSQSGHNTVSWYQQALGQGPQFIFQYYREEENGRGNFPPRFSGLQFPNYSSELNVNALELDDSALYLCASSLGGRGLADTQYFGPGTRLTVL.